This TCR beta chain came from a study of blood T cell repertoires in COVID-19. Study as a whole: PBMCs, B-cell-depleted T cells, or T cells provided the cDNA or gDNA that made up the material.

Profiling relied on immunoSEQ multiplex PCR, and the TCRdb table lists in-frame clones only, not all of them. The sample includes some 150,000 clones, 87% of them seen just once. The germline V gene encodes CDR1 ENHRY and CDR2 SYGVKD. V was trimmed by 3 bases and J by 8 bases, leaving 19 bases between them. The CDR3 is 15 amino acids. V is TRBV10-3 and J is TRBJ1-2; possible D gene TRBD1, 5 bases. The source material was peripheral blood. This TCR was sampled from a woman in her 50s with active or convalescent COVID-19. In nucleotides, the CDR3 is TGTGCCATCAGTGACGGGCAGGGACTCTTCGGGGGCTACACCTTC. It encodes CAISDGQGLFGGYTF.